Each of the 26 T cell receptor beta chains below was sequenced from the same sample in a study of blood T cell repertoires in COVID-19. Sequenced by immunoSEQ multiplex PCR; TCRdb stores in-frame clones only, minus some. The sample lists fewer than 300,000 clones, roughly nine tenths occurring once. Sequenced sample: peripheral blood. All receptors derive from a woman aged 25-40 years with COVID-19, enrolled during active disease.

The J gene is TRBJ2-2, the V gene TRBV2; no firm D call. This CDR3 has 14 residues. The germline V gene has CDR1 SNHLY and CDR2 FYNNEI. With 5 bases removed from V and 1 base from J, the gap between germline ends came to 8 bases. The CDR3, as DNA: TGTGCCAGCAGTACGGGTATGAACACCGGGGAGCTGTTTTTT. It translates to CASSTGMNTGELFF.

This clone was counted a few times. This chain uses TRBV27 with TRBJ1-6; TRBD1 agrees at 8 bases. The CDR3 is made up of 14 amino acids. Trimming cost V 3 bases and J 7 bases; bases outside gene matches: 2. From germline, CDR1 is MNHEY and CDR2 SMNVEV (reference sequence). CDR3 sequence: CASSLRDRNSPLHF. CDR3 nucleotide sequence: TGTGCCAGCAGTTTGCGGGACAGGAATTCACCCCTCCACTTT.

V gene TRBV6-5 combines with J gene TRBJ2-3; 12 positions match TRBD2. Trimming at V came to 6 bases and at J to 6 bases, leaving 7 bases not matched to a gene. CDR3 size: 15 residues. From germline, CDR1 is MNHEY and CDR2 SVGAGI. The CDR3 sequence is CASRQLAGGSDTQYF. CDR3 in DNA: TGTGCCAGCAGGCAGCTAGCGGGGGGGTCCGATACGCAGTATTTT.

A note on this clone: In the same sample, other DNA sequences code for this CDR3. This rearrangement joins TRBV4-2 to TRBJ2-7; D possibly corresponds to TRBD2 (6 bases). The CDR3 totals 15 residues. V lost 1 base and J lost 5, with 15 bases in between. The germline V gene encodes CDR1 LGHNA and CDR2 YNFKEQ. CDR3 amino acids: CASSQGEPGVHEQYF. The CDR3 DNA is TGTGCCAGCAGCCAAGGGGAACCGGGAGTCCACGAGCAGTACTTC.

The CDR3 DNA reads as TGCAGCGTTCAATTGGGGACTCCTATATACTACGAGCAGTACTTC. Amino acid sequence: CSVQLGTPIYYEQYF. The rearrangement joins TRBV29-1 to TRBJ2-7; TRBD2 is a possible D gene (6 bases). Between the trimmed V and J ends, which lost 5 bases and 3 bases, there was a span of 20 bases. This CDR3 is 15 amino acids long. Germline CDR1 reads SQVTM; CDR2 reads ANQGSEA.

V gene TRBV11-2 combines with J gene TRBJ2-3; 16 bases align to TRBD2. Germline V gene data show CDR1 as SGHAT and CDR2 as FQNNGV. Losses at the gene ends were 8 bases for V and 4 bases for J; bases not matched to a gene: 3. The CDR3 has 15 residues. The CDR3 DNA reads as TGTGCCAGCCAGGGACTAGCGGGAGGGGCAGATACGCAGTATTTT. Translation gives CASQGLAGGADTQYF. Full variable domain (rest looked up from reference TRBV11-2 and TRBJ2-3): EAGVAQSPRYKIIEKRQSVAFWCNPISGHATLYWYQQILGQGPKLLIQFQNNGVVDDSQLPKDRFSAERLKGVDSTLKIQPAKLEDSAVYLCASQGLAGGADTQYFGPGTRLTVL.

Only one count was recorded for this clone. The chain employs TRBV12-3 or TRBV12-4 and TRBJ1-1; the D gene is possibly TRBD1 (6 bases). Trimming took off 5 bases at V and 8 bases at J, with 15 bases between the two ends. The CDR3 totals 13 residues. In DNA form, the CDR3 reads TGTGCCAGCAGTCCACGACAGGTTACCGAAGCTTTCTTT. Protein sequence: CASSPRQVTEAFF.

Of note for this clone: Distinct nucleotide sequences in the sample also encode this CDR3. The chain couples TRBV18 to TRBJ1-1; perhaps TRBD1 as D (5 bases). V lost 6 bases, J lost 3 bases, and 14 bases lay in between. This CDR3 has 14 residues. The germline CDR1 and CDR2 sequences are KGHSH and LQKENI. The CDR3 is CASSPGGKDTEAFF. CDR3 bases: TGTGCCAGCTCCCCGGGGGGGAAGGACACTGAAGCTTTCTTT.

The gene calls are TRBV2 and TRBJ1-3; the D gene is possibly TRBD1 (6 bases). Trimming took off 7 bases at V and 1 base at J, with 14 bases between the two ends. The V gene's germline CDR1 is SNHLY and CDR2 FYNNEI. There are 15 residues in the CDR3. The CDR3 DNA reads TGTGCCAGCAAATTTGACAGGCAATCTGGAAACACCATATATTTT. It codes for CASKFDRQSGNTIYF.

This chain uses TRBV5-8 with TRBJ2-2; 7 nucleotides align to TRBD1. From germline, CDR1 is SGHTS and CDR2 YDEGEE. Trimming at V came to 3 bases and at J to 0 bases, leaving 2 bases not matched to a gene. The CDR3 length is 15 residues. CDR3 nucleotides: TGTGCCAGCAGCTACAGGGGAACGAACACCGGGGAGCTGTTTTTT. This encodes CASSYRGTNTGELFF.

V and J are TRBV11-2 and TRBJ2-3; 7 positions agree with TRBD2. Germline values: CDR1 SGHAT, CDR2 FQNNGV. Trimming cost V 5 bases and J 2 bases; bases outside gene matches: 13. This CDR3 has 17 amino acids. Written as DNA, the CDR3 is TGTGCCAGCAGCCGGGAGGTTGGGAAGCGACCCACAGATACGCAGTATTTT. Translation: CASSREVGKRPTDTQYF.

The chain carries TRBV19 and TRBJ1-6, with 8 bases lining up with TRBD1. This CDR3 is built from 16 residues. Looked up from germline, CDR1 is LNHDA and CDR2 is SQIVND (reference sequence). The trim removed 4 bases at V and 5 bases at J, leaving 7 bases unmatched. CDR3 sequence (DNA): TGTGCCAGTAGTAACCTACCGGGACAGGATAATTCACCCCTCCACTTT. It encodes CASSNLPGQDNSPLHF. Based on the CDR3 plus reference TRBV19 and TRBJ1-6, the full variable domain is DGGITQSPKYLFRKEGQNVTLSCEQNLNHDAMYWYRQDPGQGLRLIYYSQIVNDFQKGDIAEGYSVSREKKESFPLTVTSAQKNPTAFYLCASSNLPGQDNSPLHFGNGTRLTVT.

The genes are TRBV5-1 and TRBJ1-4; no reliable D call. Trimming shortened V by 0 bases and J by 15 bases, and 18 bases separated the two germline ends. Germline assignment: CDR1 SGHRS and CDR2 YFSETQ. The CDR3 is 14 amino acids. The CDR3 nucleotides are TGCGCCAGCAGCTTGGGGACGGACCAGGCAGCGGTGTTTTTT. Protein: CASSLGTDQAAVFF. The full variable domain, with the rest looked up from reference TRBV5-1 and TRBJ1-4, is KAGVTQTPRYLIKTRGQQVTLSCSPISGHRSVSWYQQTPGQGLQFLFEYFSETQRNKGNFPGRFSGRQFSNSRSEMNVSTLELGDSALYLCASSLGTDQAAVFFGSGTQLSVL.

The rearrangement joins TRBV27 to TRBJ2-7; D might be TRBD2 (5 bases). V lost 3 bases and J 0 bases, leaving 12 bases between the germline ends. The CDR3 is made up of 15 amino acids. Germline V gene lookup returns CDR1 MNHEY and CDR2 SMNVEV (reference sequence). This CDR3 reads CASSLGSGSSYEQYF. CDR3 in DNA: TGTGCCAGCAGTTTGGGCTCGGGGAGCTCCTACGAGCAGTACTTC.

The chain recombines TRBV9 with TRBJ2-1; 7 bases fit TRBD1. The CDR3 covers 15 residues. Germline values: CDR1 SGDLS, CDR2 YYNGEE. The V gene end was trimmed by 0 bases and the J gene end by 4 bases; junction bases not matched to a gene: 4. The CDR3 loop is CASSVAWGQYNEQFF. The CDR3 DNA reads as TGTGCCAGCAGCGTAGCTTGGGGACAGTACAATGAGCAGTTCTTC.

The V call is TRBV3-1 (or the pseudogene TRBV3-2), the J call TRBJ2-1; D possibly corresponds to TRBD1 (7 bases). The CDR3 covers 18 residues. Looked up from germline, CDR1 is LGHDT and CDR2 is YNNKEL (reference sequence). V was cut by 1 base and J by 5 bases, with 21 bases left in between. The CDR3 nucleotides read TGTGCCAGCAGCCAAGTGAGGGGGCGAAGGACTACCCACAATGAGCAGTTCTTC. Translation: CASSQVRGRRTTHNEQFF.

This rearrangement joins TRBV9 to TRBJ2-2; TRBD1 matches 7 bases. The CDR3 has 16 amino acids. After removal of 4 bases from V and 6 bases from J, the junction contained 12 bases not matched to a gene. Per the germline V gene, CDR1 is SGDLS and CDR2 is YYNGEE. In DNA, the CDR3 is TGTGCCAGCAGCCAGAGACAGGGAGAAGGGGCCGGGGAGCTGTTTTTT. It encodes CASSQRQGEGAGELFF.

CDR3 in DNA: TGCAGCGTTGAAGCGGGACAGGGTTACAATGAGCAGTTCTTC. Amino acids: CSVEAGQGYNEQFF. The V and J genes are TRBV29-1 and TRBJ2-1; TRBD1 matches at 9 bases. From germline, CDR1 is SQVTM and CDR2 ANQGSEA. The junction had 2 bases not matched to a gene; V was cut back by 1 base and J by 4 bases. CDR3 size: 14 residues.

The rearrangement uses TRBV7-9 and TRBJ1-4, with 7 bases matching TRBD1. Germline V gene sequence: CDR1 SEHNR, CDR2 FQNEAQ (reference sequence). Trimming at V came to 4 bases and at J to 3 bases, leaving 5 bases not matched to a gene. The CDR3 is made up of 15 amino acids. The CDR3 nucleotides are TGTGCCAGCAGCTATTGGACAGGTTCTAATGAAAAACTGTTTTTT. This encodes CASSYWTGSNEKLFF. Full variable domain (rest looked up from reference TRBV7-9 and TRBJ1-4): DTGVSQNPRHKITKRGQNVTFRCDPISEHNRLYWYRQTLGQGPEFLTYFQNEAQLEKSRLLSDRFSAERPKGSFSTLEIQRTEQGDSAMYLCASSYWTGSNEKLFFGSGTQLSVL.

The CDR3 DNA reads TGTGCCATCAGTGAGGGGACAGTCTATAACACTGAAGCTTTCTTT. Protein sequence: CAISEGTVYNTEAFF. This chain uses TRBV10-3 with TRBJ1-1, with 7 positions matching TRBD1. CDR3 size: 15 residues. Trimming removed 2 bases from V and 2 bases from J; junction bases left unmatched: 5. Germline values: CDR1 ENHRY, CDR2 SYGVKD.

This chain uses TRBV14 with TRBJ2-3; maybe TRBD2 (5 bases). The CDR3 loop spans 16 amino acids. The V end lost 0 bases, the J end lost 1 base, and 11 bases lay between the germline ends. Germline lookup yields CDR1 SGHDN and CDR2 FVKESK. The CDR3 region is CASSQDAGLRTDTQYF. CDR3 nucleotides: TGTGCCAGCAGCCAAGATGCGGGCCTCCGCACAGATACGCAGTATTTT.

The gene calls are TRBV5-1 and TRBJ2-6, with D tentatively TRBD1 (6 bases). Between the trimmed V and J ends, which lost 0 bases and 4 bases, there was a span of 14 bases. The V gene's germline CDR1 is SGHRS and CDR2 YFSETQ. The CDR3 consists of 17 residues. CDR3 sequence: CASSLAPQGSGANVLTF. The CDR3 bases are TGCGCCAGCAGCTTGGCCCCACAGGGTTCGGGGGCCAACGTCCTGACTTTC.

This clone was counted a few times. The same CDR3 arises from other DNA sequences in this sample as well. The chain is built from TRBV10-3 and TRBJ1-1; D is possibly TRBD1 (6 bases). Trimming shortened V by 5 bases and J by 2 bases, and 12 bases separated the two germline ends. CDR1 and CDR2 (germline): ENHRY, SYGVKD. The CDR3 is made up of 14 amino acids. CDR3 DNA: TGTGCCATCAGTAGGGGACATACTAACACTGAAGCTTTCTTT. The encoded protein is CAISRGHTNTEAFF.

The V call is TRBV27, the J call TRBJ2-7, with D possibly being TRBD1 (6 bases). The ends were cut back, 4 bases at V and 6 bases at J, with 13 bases in the middle. Germline V lookup: CDR1 MNHEY, CDR2 SMNVEV (reference sequence). The CDR3 runs to 13 residues. The CDR3 region has the DNA TGTGCCAGCAGTTCTCGTACAGGGCGCGAGCAGTACTTC. Its protein product is CASSSRTGREQYF.

The chain couples TRBV7-9 to TRBJ2-2, with 7 bases aligning to TRBD2. CDR1 SEHNR and CDR2 FQNEAQ come from the germline V gene (reference sequence). The CDR3 extends over 15 amino acids. Trimming at V came to 5 bases and at J to 3 bases, leaving 6 bases not matched to a gene. CDR3 loop: CASSTGGSHTGELFF. CDR3 coding DNA: TGTGCCAGCAGCACTGGCGGGAGTCACACCGGGGAGCTGTTTTTT.

This chain connects TRBV30 to TRBJ1-4, with D uncertain. V was trimmed by 2 bases and J by 0 bases, leaving 13 bases between them. CDR1 GTSNPN and CDR2 SVGIG come from the germline V gene (reference sequence). This CDR3 comprises 16 residues. The CDR3 loop reads CAWSPVLVTTNEKLFF. Written as DNA, the CDR3 is TGTGCCTGGAGTCCGGTATTGGTTACAACTAATGAAAAACTGTTTTTT.